Following are 5 T cell receptor beta chains from one sample sequenced in a study of neoadjuvant anti-PD-1 for oral cavity cancer. Indicated time point: after neoadjuvant nivolumab, at surgical resection. The repertoire was sequenced with immunoSEQ multiplex PCR; TCRdb's copy has only in-frame clones and lacks some. The sample lists 14,000 or so clones, around 82% seen once, with over 2% in the top ten. The sample here was PBMCs, taken after nivolumab (anti-PD-1) treatment. The receptors here all came from a person between 40 and 85 years old with oral cavity squamous cell carcinoma.

The V and J genes are TRBV25-1 and TRBJ2-7; the D gene is possibly TRBD1 (6 bases). CDR3 size: 15 residues. Trimming left V 3 bases short and J 3 bases short, with 15 bases between. The germline CDR1 and CDR2 sequences are MGHDK and SYGVNS. The CDR3 here is CASSDTQGFHYEQYF. In DNA, the CDR3 is TGTGCCAGCAGTGATACCCAGGGGTTCCACTACGAGCAGTACTTC.

The chain combines TRBV28 with TRBJ2-2; unclear D gene. The length of the CDR3 is 15 residues. Germline loops: CDR1 MDHEN, CDR2 SYDVKM. Trimming removed 5 bases at V and 6 bases at J, with 16 bases between. CDR3 amino acids: CASSPLTRIAGELFF. The CDR3 nucleotides read TGTGCCAGCAGTCCGTTGACACGGATCGCCGGGGAGCTGTTTTTT.

V usage is TRBV7-9 and J usage is TRBJ2-1, with TRBD2 as a possible D gene (6 bases). CDR1 is SEHNR, CDR2 FQNEAQ, per germline (reference sequence). V lost 6 bases to trimming and J lost 1 base, with 13 bases between them. The CDR3 consists of 15 residues. This chain's CDR3 is CASRSDRGSYNEQFF. In nucleotides, the CDR3 is TGTGCCAGCAGATCCGACCGGGGGTCCTACAATGAGCAGTTCTTC.

The CDR3 region has the DNA TGTGCCAGCAGCCCGGGACTCCGCGAGCAGTACTTC. Amino acids: CASSPGLREQYF. The gene calls are TRBV28 and TRBJ2-7, with D possibly TRBD2 on 6 matching bases. Trimming cost V 6 bases and J 6 bases, with 12 bases left between them. The germline V gene has CDR1 MDHEN and CDR2 SYDVKM. This CDR3 spans 12 amino acids.

The chain couples TRBV7-2 to TRBJ1-4; unclear D gene. Trimming removed 2 bases at V and 0 bases at J, with 16 bases between. The length of the CDR3 is 18 residues. In germline, CDR1 is SGHTA, CDR2 FQGNSA. Here the CDR3 reads CASSLIRGSVATNEKLFF. In DNA, the CDR3 is TGTGCCAGCAGCTTAATTCGTGGCTCCGTTGCAACTAATGAAAAACTGTTTTTT.